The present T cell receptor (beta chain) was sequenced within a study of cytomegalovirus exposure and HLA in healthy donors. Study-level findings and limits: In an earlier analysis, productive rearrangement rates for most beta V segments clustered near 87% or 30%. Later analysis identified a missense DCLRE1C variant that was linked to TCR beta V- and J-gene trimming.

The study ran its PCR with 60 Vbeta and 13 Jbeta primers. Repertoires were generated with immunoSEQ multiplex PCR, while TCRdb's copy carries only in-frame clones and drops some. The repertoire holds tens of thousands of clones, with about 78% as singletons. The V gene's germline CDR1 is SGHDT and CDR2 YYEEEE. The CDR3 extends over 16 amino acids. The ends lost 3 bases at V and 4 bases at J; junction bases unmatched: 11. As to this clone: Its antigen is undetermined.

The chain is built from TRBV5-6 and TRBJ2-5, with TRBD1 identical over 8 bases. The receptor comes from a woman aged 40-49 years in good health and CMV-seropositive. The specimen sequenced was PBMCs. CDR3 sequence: CASSYSLTGEGETQYF. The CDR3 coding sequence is TGTGCCAGCAGCTACTCCTTGACAGGGGAAGGAGAGACCCAGTACTTC.